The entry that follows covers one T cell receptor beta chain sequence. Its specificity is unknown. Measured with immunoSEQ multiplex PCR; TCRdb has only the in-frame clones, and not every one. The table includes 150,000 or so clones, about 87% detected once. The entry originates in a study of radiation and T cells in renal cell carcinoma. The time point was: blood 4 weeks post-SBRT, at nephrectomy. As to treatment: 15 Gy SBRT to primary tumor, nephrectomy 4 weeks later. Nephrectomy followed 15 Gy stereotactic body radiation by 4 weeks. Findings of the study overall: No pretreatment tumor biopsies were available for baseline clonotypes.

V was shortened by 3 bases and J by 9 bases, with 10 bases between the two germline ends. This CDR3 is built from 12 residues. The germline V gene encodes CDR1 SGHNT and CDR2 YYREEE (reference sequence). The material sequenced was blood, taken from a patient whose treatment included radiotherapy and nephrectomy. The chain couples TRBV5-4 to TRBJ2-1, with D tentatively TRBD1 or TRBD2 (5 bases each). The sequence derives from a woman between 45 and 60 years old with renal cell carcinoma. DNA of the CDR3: TGTGCCAGCAGCTCAGGGAGTCTTGAGCAGTTCTTC. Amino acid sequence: CASSSGSLEQFF.